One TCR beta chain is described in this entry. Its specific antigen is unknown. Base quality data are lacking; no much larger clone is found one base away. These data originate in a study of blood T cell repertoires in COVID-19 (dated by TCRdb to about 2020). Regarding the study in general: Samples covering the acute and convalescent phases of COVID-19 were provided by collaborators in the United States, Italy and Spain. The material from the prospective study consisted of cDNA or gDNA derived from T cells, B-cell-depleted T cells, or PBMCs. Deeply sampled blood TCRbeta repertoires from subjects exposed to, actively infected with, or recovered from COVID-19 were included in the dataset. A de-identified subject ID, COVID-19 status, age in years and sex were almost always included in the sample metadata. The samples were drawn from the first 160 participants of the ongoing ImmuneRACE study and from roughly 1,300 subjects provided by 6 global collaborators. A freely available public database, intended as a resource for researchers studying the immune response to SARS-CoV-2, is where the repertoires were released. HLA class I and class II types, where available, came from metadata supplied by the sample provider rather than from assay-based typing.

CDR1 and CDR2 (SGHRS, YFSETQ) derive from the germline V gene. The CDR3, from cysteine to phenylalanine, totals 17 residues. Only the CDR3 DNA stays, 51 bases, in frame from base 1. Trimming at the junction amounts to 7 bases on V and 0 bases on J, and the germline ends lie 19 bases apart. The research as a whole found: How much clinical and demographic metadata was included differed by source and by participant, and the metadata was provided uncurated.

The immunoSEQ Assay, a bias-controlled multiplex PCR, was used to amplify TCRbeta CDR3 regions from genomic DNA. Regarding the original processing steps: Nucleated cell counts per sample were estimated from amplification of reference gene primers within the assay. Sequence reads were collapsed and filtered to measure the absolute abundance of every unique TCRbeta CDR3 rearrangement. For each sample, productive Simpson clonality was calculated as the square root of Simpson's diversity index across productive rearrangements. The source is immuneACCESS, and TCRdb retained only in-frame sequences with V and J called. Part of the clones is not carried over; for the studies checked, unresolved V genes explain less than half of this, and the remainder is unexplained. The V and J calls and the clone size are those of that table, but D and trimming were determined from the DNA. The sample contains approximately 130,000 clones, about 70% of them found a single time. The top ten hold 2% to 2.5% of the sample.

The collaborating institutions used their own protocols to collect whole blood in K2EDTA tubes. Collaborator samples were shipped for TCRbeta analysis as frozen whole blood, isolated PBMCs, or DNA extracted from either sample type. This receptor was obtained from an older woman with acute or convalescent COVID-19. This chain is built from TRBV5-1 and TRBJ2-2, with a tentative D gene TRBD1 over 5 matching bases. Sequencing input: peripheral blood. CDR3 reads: CASQDSLFTTNTGELFF. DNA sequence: TGCGCCAGCCAAGACAGTCTTTTCACAACGAACACCGGGGAGCTGTTTTTT.